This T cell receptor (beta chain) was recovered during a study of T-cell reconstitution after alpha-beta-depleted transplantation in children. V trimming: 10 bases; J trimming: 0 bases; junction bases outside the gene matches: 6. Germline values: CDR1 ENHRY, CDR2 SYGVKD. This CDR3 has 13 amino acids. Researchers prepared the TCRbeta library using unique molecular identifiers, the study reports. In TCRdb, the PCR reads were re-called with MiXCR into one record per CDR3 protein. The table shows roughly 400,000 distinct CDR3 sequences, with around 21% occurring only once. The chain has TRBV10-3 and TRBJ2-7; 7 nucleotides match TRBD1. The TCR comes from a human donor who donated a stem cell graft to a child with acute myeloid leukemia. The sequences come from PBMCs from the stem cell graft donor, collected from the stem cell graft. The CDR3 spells CATGDRTSYEQYF. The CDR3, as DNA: TGTGCCACCGGGGACAGAACCTCCTACGAGCAGTACTTC.